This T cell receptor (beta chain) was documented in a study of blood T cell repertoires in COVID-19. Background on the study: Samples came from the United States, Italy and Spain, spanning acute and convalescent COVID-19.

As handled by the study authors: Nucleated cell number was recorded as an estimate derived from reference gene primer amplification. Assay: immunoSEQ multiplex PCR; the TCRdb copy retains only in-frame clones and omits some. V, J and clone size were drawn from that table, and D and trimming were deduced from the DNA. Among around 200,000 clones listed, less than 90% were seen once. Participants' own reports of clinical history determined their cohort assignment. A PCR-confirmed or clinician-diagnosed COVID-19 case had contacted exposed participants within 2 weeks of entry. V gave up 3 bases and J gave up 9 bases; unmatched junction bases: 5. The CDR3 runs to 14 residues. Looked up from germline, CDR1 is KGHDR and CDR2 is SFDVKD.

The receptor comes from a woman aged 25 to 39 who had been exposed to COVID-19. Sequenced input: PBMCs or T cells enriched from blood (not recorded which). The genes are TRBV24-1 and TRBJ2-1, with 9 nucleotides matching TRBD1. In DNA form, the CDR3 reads TGTGCCACCAGTGATCAACAGGGGGCGGGTGAGCAGTTCTTC. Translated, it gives CATSDQQGAGEQFF.